Each of the 24 T cell receptor beta chains below was sequenced from the same sample in a study of T-cell memory formation after mild COVID-19. MiXCR was run by TCRdb on the 5' RACE reads, yielding one entry per CDR3 protein. In the table there are roughly 240,000 distinct CDR3 sequences, 15% to 19% of which are singletons. Material for sequencing was PBMCs or a T cell subset sorted from them (not recorded which). The receptors originated from an adult woman who had mild COVID-19 (a few samples of this study predate the infection). Cell type and time point are not known.

The rearrangement links TRBV5-5 to TRBJ2-3; D unclear. Germline CDR1 and CDR2: SGHKS and YYEKEE (reference sequence). The V end lost 4 bases, the J end lost 6 bases, and 9 bases lay between the germline ends. This CDR3 is 12 amino acids long. In DNA, the CDR3 is TGTGCCAGCAGCCCCGCGGTGGATACGCAGTATTTT. Its protein product is CASSPAVDTQYF.

This clonotype was counted a few times. The V call is TRBV5-1, the J call TRBJ2-5, with D perhaps given as TRBD1 or TRBD2 (6 bases each). The V end lost 4 bases, the J end lost 5 bases, and 15 bases lay between the germline ends. From germline, CDR1 is SGHRS and CDR2 YFSETQ. This CDR3 contains 14 residues. CDR3 loop: CASSLFQGRETQYF. The CDR3 DNA follows: TGCGCCAGCAGCCTTTTCCAGGGGAGGGAGACCCAGTACTTC.

The chain joins TRBV6-1 to TRBJ1-6; tentatively, D is TRBD1 (5 bases). The CDR3 is made up of 14 amino acids. With 2 bases removed from V and 8 bases from J, the gap between germline ends came to 10 bases. Germline loops: CDR1 MNHNS, CDR2 SASEGT. The CDR3 spells CASSERQWDSPLHF. CDR3 nucleotide sequence: TGTGCCAGCAGTGAACGACAGTGGGATTCACCCCTCCACTTT.

The rearrangement joins TRBV15 to TRBJ2-3, with 8 nucleotides matching TRBD2. CDR3 size: 15 residues. Per germline, CDR1 LNHNV and CDR2 YYDKDF (reference sequence). V dropped 0 bases and J dropped 5; count of bases not matched to a gene: 4. The CDR3 coding sequence is TGTGCCACCAGCAGAGAGAGCGGGAGTGGAGATACGCAGTATTTT. This gives the protein CATSRESGSGDTQYF.

The genes are TRBV20-1 and TRBJ2-2; 8 nucleotides line up with TRBD2. The trim removed 1 base at V and 0 bases at J, leaving 7 bases unmatched. CDR1 is DFQATT, CDR2 SNEGSKA, per germline (reference sequence). This CDR3 is 17 amino acids long. CDR3 sequence reads: CSARGKRGPANTGELFF. The CDR3 nucleotides read TGCAGTGCTAGAGGGAAGCGGGGGCCCGCGAACACCGGGGAGCTGTTTTTT.

This clonotype was counted many times. This rearrangement joins TRBV5-1 to TRBJ2-5; D remains unclear. The V gene lost 1 base and the J gene lost 5 bases, with 6 bases spanning the gap. From germline, CDR1 is SGHRS and CDR2 YFSETQ. The CDR3 loop spans 12 amino acids. CDR3 sequence reads: CASSLTRETQYF. As DNA, the CDR3 is TGCGCCAGCAGCTTGACCCGGGAGACCCAGTACTTC.

This clonotype appeared a few times. This sequence joins TRBV12-3 or TRBV12-4 and TRBJ2-1; D unclear. V lost 1 base, J lost 4 bases, and 8 bases lay in between. The CDR3 has 14 amino acids. As DNA, the CDR3 is TGTGCCAGCAGTTTAGACACGTTATACAATGAGCAGTTCTTC. This codes for CASSLDTLYNEQFF.

This clonotype occurred many times. As DNA, the CDR3 is TGTGCCAGCAGTTCACTACTAGATACGCAGTATTTT. It translates to CASSSLLDTQYF. This sequence joins TRBV28 and TRBJ2-3; D remains ambiguous. Germline V gives CDR1 MDHEN, CDR2 SYDVKM. Trimming shortened V by 4 bases and J by 5 bases, and 7 bases separated the two germline ends. There are 12 residues in the CDR3.

This chain joins TRBV6-2 or TRBV6-3 and TRBJ2-1; D is perhaps TRBD2 (5 bases). The ends were cut back, 8 bases at V and 9 bases at J, with 20 bases in the middle. CDR1 and CDR2 (germline): MNHEY, SVGEGT. The CDR3 contains 14 residues. The CDR3 region is CASGDLALSFEQFF. The CDR3 DNA sequence: TGTGCCAGCGGAGACCTAGCTCTTAGCTTTGAGCAGTTCTTC.

This clonotype was counted a few times. The rearrangement links TRBV7-9 to TRBJ2-3, with D unclear. V was clipped by 4 bases and J by 0 bases, with 14 bases between them. The germline V gene has CDR1 SEHNR and CDR2 FQNEAQ (reference sequence). CDR3 length equals 16 residues. The CDR3, as DNA: TGTGCCAGCAGCTCCCGATCGAAGTTAAGCACAGATACGCAGTATTTT. Protein product: CASSSRSKLSTDTQYF.

This clonotype was picked up a small number of times. The V and J genes are TRBV5-8 and TRBJ2-3; no firm D call. V was clipped by 4 bases and J by 6 bases, with 12 bases between them. Germline CDR1 reads SGHTS; CDR2 reads YDEGEE. The CDR3 is 13 amino acids. As DNA, the CDR3 is TGTGCCAGCAGCACAAGGATCTCGGATACGCAGTATTTT. It translates to CASSTRISDTQYF.

This clonotype was recorded a few times. The DNA for the CDR3 is TGCGCCAGCAGCTTGGATCCTGTGGGACGGACGACACCCCTCCACTTT. It translates to CASSLDPVGRTTPLHF. The genes are TRBV5-1 and TRBJ1-6; D is perhaps TRBD1 (5 bases). Trimming left V 0 bases short and J 11 bases short, with 18 bases between. The CDR3 has 16 amino acids. CDR1 SGHRS and CDR2 YFSETQ come from the germline V gene.

This clonotype turned up a few times. CDR3 residues: CASSFSATVEAFF. The DNA of the CDR3 is TGTGCCAGCAGTTTTTCTGCCACGGTTGAAGCTTTCTTT. The chain links TRBV12-3 or TRBV12-4 to TRBJ1-1; D unclear. The CDR3 has 13 amino acids. The ends were cut back, 3 bases at V and 7 bases at J, with 12 bases in the middle.

This chain links TRBV10-3 with TRBJ2-5; D is unresolved. The CDR3 totals 14 residues. From germline, CDR1 is ENHRY and CDR2 SYGVKD. Deletions cut 6 bases from V and 2 bases from J, with 13 bases between. The CDR3 bases are TGTGCCATCAGAAAGGTGTTGGGACAAGAGACCCAGTACTTC. This translates into CAIRKVLGQETQYF.

The chain has TRBV12-3 or TRBV12-4 and TRBJ2-5; 10 bases fit TRBD1. The CDR3 sequence is 14 residues long. With 9 bases clipped from V and 4 bases from J, the junction kept 8 bases outside the gene matches. The CDR3 DNA sequence: TGTGCCAGTACGGACAGGGGGAGAGGAGAGACCCAGTACTTC. Its translation: CASTDRGRGETQYF.

The chain links TRBV9 to TRBJ2-5, with a tentative D call TRBD1 (6 bases). The V gene lost 6 bases and the J gene lost 5 bases, with 26 bases spanning the gap. The CDR3 has 17 residues. Germline lookup yields CDR1 SGDLS and CDR2 YYNGEE. The CDR3 spells CASTAGDAGLSWETQYF. The CDR3 DNA is TGTGCCAGCACAGCAGGGGATGCAGGGCTTTCATGGGAGACCCAGTACTTC.

This chain connects TRBV15 to TRBJ2-2, with unresolved D. Trimming removed 3 bases from V and 5 bases from J, with 16 bases in between. The CDR3 length is 16 residues. CDR1 and CDR2 from the germline V gene are LNHNV and YYDKDF (reference sequence). CDR3: CATSSQGMIWTGELFF. CDR3 bases: TGTGCCACCAGCAGTCAAGGGATGATTTGGACCGGGGAGCTGTTTTTT.

The rearrangement joins TRBV6-5 to TRBJ1-1; D not certain. Germline CDR1 reads MNHEY; CDR2 reads SVGAGI. The V gene lost 2 bases and the J gene lost 5 bases, with 12 bases spanning the gap. The length of the CDR3 is 14 residues. This CDR3 is CASSYTGERTEAFF. The CDR3 bases are TGTGCCAGCAGTTACACCGGGGAGAGGACTGAAGCTTTCTTT.

This clonotype has only a few counts. The rearrangement joins TRBV15 to TRBJ2-2, with D uncertain. Trimming took 3 bases from V and 0 from J, leaving 8 bases between them. The CDR3 is 15 amino acids. Looked up from germline, CDR1 is LNHNV and CDR2 is YYDKDF (reference sequence). CDR3 DNA: TGTGCCACCAGCAGGAAACAGACGAACACCGGGGAGCTGTTTTTT. This gives the protein CATSRKQTNTGELFF.

This chain joins TRBV7-9 and TRBJ2-7, with D tentatively TRBD1 (5 bases). The CDR3 covers 14 residues. Trimming took 8 bases from V and 2 from J, leaving 16 bases between them. In germline, CDR1 is SEHNR, CDR2 FQNEAQ (reference sequence). In DNA, the CDR3 is TGTGCCAGCGGGCTACGCGGCAGGGCCTACGAGCAGTACTTC. This translates into CASGLRGRAYEQYF. The full variable domain, completed using reference TRBV7-9 and TRBJ2-7, is DTGVSQNPRHKITKRGQNVTFRCDPISEHNRLYWYRQTLGQGPEFLTYFQNEAQLEKSRLLSDRFSAERPKGSFSTLEIQRTEQGDSAMYLCASGLRGRAYEQYFGPGTRLTVT.

This clonotype has a handful of counts. J is TRBJ1-2 and V is TRBV2, with no clear D. CDR3 length: 12 residues. Trimming took 7 bases from V and 5 from J, leaving 11 bases between them. CDR1 and CDR2 (germline): SNHLY, FYNNEI. In DNA form, the CDR3 reads TGTGCCAGCACTAGGCAGGATTATGGCTACACCTTC. It translates to CASTRQDYGYTF.

This clonotype was detected a few times. This chain connects TRBV19 to TRBJ1-1, with D unclear. The CDR3 is 13 residues long. V dropped 6 bases and J dropped 0 bases, with 8 bases sitting between them. Germline values: CDR1 LNHDA, CDR2 SQIVND (reference sequence). The CDR3 coding sequence is TGTGCCAGTAGCAATACAGTGAACACTGAAGCTTTCTTT. Translation: CASSNTVNTEAFF. The whole variable domain, filled in from reference TRBV19 and TRBJ1-1, reads DGGITQSPKYLFRKEGQNVTLSCEQNLNHDAMYWYRQDPGQGLRLIYYSQIVNDFQKGDIAEGYSVSREKKESFPLTVTSAQKNPTAFYLCASSNTVNTEAFFGQGTRLTVV.

In its sample, this clonotype was seen a few times. The rearrangement joins TRBV4-3 to TRBJ1-3; D is unresolved. The CDR3 runs to 15 residues. V lost 2 bases and J 0 bases, leaving 8 bases between the germline ends. Germline V CDR1 and CDR2: LGHNA, YSLEER. Here the CDR3 DNA reads TGCGCCAGCAGCCAAACAGCGATCTCTGGAAACACCATATATTTT. Translation: CASSQTAISGNTIYF.

This clonotype was seen a handful of times. The V and J genes are TRBV10-3 and TRBJ2-7; 12 bases match TRBD2. With 10 bases clipped from V and 5 bases from J, the junction kept 9 bases outside the gene matches. The germline V gene has CDR1 ENHRY and CDR2 SYGVKD. This CDR3 is built from 14 residues. CDR3 in amino acids: CASRLAGEGHEQYF. The CDR3 coding sequence is TGTGCCAGCCGACTAGCGGGAGAAGGCCACGAGCAGTACTTC.